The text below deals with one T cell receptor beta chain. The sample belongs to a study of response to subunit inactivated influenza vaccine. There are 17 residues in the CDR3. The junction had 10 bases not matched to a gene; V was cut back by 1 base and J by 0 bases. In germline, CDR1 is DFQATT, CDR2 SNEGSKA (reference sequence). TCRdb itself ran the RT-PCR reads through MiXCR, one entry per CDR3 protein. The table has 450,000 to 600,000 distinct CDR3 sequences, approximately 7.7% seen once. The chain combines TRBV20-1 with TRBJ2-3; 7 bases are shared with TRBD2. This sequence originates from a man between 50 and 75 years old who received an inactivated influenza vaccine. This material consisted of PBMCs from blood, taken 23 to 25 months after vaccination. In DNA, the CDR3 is TGCAGTGCTAGAGCCCCCGGGGGGACCCCTAGCACAGATACGCAGTATTTT. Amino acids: CSARAPGGTPSTDTQYF.